This T cell receptor (beta chain) was observed in a study of Graves' ophthalmopathy and Graves' hyperthyroidism. CDR1 and CDR2 (germline): SEHNR, FQNEAQ (reference sequence). The V end was cut by 5 bases, the J end by 6 bases, with 10 bases between. This CDR3 region has 13 residues. Amplification of TCR beta CDR3 regions used RNA transcripts. Second-round multiplex PCR followed a first-round RT-PCR using HTBI primers. TCRdb passed the multiplex PCR reads through MiXCR, listing each CDR3 protein once. The sample holds 650,000 to 900,000 distinct CDR3 sequences, approximately 40% seen once. The table lists this clonotype with a few counts.

The rearrangement links TRBV7-9 to TRBJ2-2; tentatively, D is TRBD1 (6 bases). Sequences were obtained from peripheral blood. The receptor was derived from an adult man with Graves' ophthalmopathy. Written as DNA, the CDR3 is TGTGCCAGCAGCCGACCAGGGGCCGGGGAGCTGTTTTTT. Translation gives CASSRPGAGELFF.